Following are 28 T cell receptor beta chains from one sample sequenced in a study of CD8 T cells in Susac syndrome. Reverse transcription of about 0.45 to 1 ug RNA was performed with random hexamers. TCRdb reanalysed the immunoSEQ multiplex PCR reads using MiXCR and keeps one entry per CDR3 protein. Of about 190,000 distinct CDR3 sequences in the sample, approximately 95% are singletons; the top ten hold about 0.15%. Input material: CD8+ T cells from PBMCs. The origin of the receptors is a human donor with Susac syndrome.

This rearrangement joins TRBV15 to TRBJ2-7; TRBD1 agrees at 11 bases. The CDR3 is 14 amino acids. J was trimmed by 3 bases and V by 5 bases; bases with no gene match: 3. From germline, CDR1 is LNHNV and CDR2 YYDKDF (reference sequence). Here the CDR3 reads CATSGGTGGYEQYF. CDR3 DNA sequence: TGTGCCACCAGCGGGGGGACAGGGGGCTACGAGCAGTACTTC.

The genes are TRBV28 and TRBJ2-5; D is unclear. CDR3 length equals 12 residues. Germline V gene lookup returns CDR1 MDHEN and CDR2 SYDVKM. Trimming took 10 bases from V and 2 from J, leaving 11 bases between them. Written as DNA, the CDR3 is TGTGCCATCTCGTACGGTCAAGAGACCCAGTACTTC. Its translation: CAISYGQETQYF.

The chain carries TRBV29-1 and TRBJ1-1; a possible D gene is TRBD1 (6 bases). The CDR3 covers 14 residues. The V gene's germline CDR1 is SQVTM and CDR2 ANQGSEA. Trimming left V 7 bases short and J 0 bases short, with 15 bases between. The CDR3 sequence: CSAAGGMMNTEAFF. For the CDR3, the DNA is TGCAGCGCCGCGGGGGGCATGATGAACACTGAAGCTTTCTTT.

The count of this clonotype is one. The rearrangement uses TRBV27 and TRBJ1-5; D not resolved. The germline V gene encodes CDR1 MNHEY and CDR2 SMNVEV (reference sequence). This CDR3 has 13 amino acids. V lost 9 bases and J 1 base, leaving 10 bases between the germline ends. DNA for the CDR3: TGTGCCAGTTGGTCAGGAAGCAATCAGCCCCAGCATTTT. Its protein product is CASWSGSNQPQHF.

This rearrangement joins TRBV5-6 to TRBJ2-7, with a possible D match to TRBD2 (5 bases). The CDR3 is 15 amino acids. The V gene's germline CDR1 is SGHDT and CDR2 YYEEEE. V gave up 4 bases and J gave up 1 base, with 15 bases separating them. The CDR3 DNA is TGTGCCAGCAGCCCGAGGGCCCGGGGTTCCTACGAGCAGTACTTC. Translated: CASSPRARGSYEQYF.

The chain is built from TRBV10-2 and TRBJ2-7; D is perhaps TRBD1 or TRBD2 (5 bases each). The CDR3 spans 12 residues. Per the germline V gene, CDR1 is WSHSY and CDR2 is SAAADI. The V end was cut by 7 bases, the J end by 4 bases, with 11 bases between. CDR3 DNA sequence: TGCGCCAGCATGAGGGGAAATTACGAGCAGTACTTC. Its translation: CASMRGNYEQYF.

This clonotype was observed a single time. CDR3 in amino acids: CASTYWGQGHEQFF. The CDR3 bases are TGTGCCAGCACCTATTGGGGACAGGGCCATGAGCAGTTCTTC. V usage is TRBV19 and J usage is TRBJ2-1; 9 bases match TRBD1. CDR1 and CDR2 from the germline V gene are LNHDA and SQIVND (reference sequence). V lost 9 bases, J lost 8 bases, and 11 bases stayed unmatched. The CDR3 runs to 14 residues. Full variable domain (rest looked up from reference TRBV19 and TRBJ2-1): DGGITQSPKYLFRKEGQNVTLSCEQNLNHDAMYWYRQDPGQGLRLIYYSQIVNDFQKGDIAEGYSVSREKKESFPLTVTSAQKNPTAFYLCASTYWGQGHEQFFGPGTRLTVL.

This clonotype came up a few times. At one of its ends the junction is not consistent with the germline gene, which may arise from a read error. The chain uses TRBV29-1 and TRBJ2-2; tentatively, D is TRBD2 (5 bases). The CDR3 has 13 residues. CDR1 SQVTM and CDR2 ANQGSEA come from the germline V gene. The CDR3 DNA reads TGCAGCGTTGAAGGGACCCTCCCCGGGGAGTTGTTTTTT. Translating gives CSVEGTLPGELFF.

CDR3 loop: CASSLRGGRGTQETQYF. The CDR3 nucleotides are TGTGCCAGCAGTTTACGAGGGGGGCGAGGAACCCAAGAGACCCAGTACTTC. This sequence joins TRBV13 and TRBJ2-5, with D possibly being TRBD1 or TRBD2 (6 bases each). The CDR3 totals 17 residues. Germline CDR1 reads PRHDT; CDR2 reads FYEKMQ (reference sequence). The V end was cut by 6 bases, the J end by 1 base, with 21 bases between. Using reference TRBV13 and TRBJ2-5 for the parts outside the CDR3, the full variable domain is AAGVIQSPRHLIKEKRETATLKCYPIPRHDTVYWYQQGPGQDPQFLISFYEKMQSDKGSIPDRFSAQQFSDYHSELNMSSLELGDSALYFCASSLRGGRGTQETQYFGPGTRLLVL.

In DNA form, the CDR3 reads TGTGCCAGTAGGGCAGTGGACAGGGATAATTCACCCCTCCACTTT. Protein product: CASRAVDRDNSPLHF. The chain has TRBV19 and TRBJ1-6, with 8 bases that match TRBD1. Germline V lookup: CDR1 LNHDA, CDR2 SQIVND (reference sequence). The CDR3 is made up of 15 amino acids. J lost 5 bases, V lost 6 bases, and 6 bases had no gene match.

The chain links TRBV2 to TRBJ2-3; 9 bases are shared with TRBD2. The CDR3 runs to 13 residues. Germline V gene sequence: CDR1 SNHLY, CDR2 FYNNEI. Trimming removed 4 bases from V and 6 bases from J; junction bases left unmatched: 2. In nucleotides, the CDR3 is TGTGCCAGCAGTGGTAGCGGGAGTGATACGCAGTATTTT. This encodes CASSGSGSDTQYF.

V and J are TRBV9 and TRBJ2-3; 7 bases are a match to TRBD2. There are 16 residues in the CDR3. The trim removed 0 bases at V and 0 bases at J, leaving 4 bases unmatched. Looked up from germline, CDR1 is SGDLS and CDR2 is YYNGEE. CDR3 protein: CASSVESGASTDTQYF. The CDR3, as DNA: TGTGCCAGCAGCGTAGAGAGCGGGGCTAGCACAGATACGCAGTATTTT.

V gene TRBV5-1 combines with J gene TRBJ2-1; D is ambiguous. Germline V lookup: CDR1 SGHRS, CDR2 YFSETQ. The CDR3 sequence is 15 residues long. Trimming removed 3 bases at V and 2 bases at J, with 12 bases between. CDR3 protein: CASSSNPSTYNEQFF. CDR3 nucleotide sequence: TGCGCCAGCAGCTCTAACCCGTCCACCTACAATGAGCAGTTCTTC.

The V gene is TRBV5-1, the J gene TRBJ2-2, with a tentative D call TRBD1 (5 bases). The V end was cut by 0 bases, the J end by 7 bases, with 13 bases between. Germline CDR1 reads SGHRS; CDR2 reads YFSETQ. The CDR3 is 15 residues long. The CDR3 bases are TGCGCCAGCAGCTTGGGCCAGGGCAGGATCGGGGAGCTGTTTTTT. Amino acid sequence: CASSLGQGRIGELFF.

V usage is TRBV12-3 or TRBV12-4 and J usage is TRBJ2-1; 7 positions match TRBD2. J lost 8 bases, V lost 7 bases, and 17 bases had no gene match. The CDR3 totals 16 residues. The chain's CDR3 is CASTIRRGSEKYEQFF. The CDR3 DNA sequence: TGTGCCAGCACCATTAGACGCGGGAGCGAAAAATATGAGCAGTTCTTC.

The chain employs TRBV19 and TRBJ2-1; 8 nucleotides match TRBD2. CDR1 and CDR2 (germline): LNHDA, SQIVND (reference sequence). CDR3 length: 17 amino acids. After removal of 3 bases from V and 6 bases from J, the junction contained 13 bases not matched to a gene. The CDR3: CASSMITSDGRANEQFF. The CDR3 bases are TGTGCCAGTAGTATGATAACCTCAGACGGGAGGGCCAATGAGCAGTTCTTC.

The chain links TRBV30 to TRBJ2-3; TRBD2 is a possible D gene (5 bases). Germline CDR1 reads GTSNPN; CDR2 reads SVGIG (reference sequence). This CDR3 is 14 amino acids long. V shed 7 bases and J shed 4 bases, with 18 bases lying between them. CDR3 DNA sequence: TGTGCCTTTTCCCAGGACGGGGTGTCAGATACGCAGTATTTT. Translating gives CAFSQDGVSDTQYF.

The DNA of the CDR3 is TGTGCCAGCAGCCAAACGGACAGGGAGGAGACCCAGTACTTC. Protein: CASSQTDREETQYF. V usage is TRBV4-2 and J usage is TRBJ2-5, with TRBD1 identical over 8 bases. The CDR3 is 14 amino acids. V shed 2 bases, J shed 5 bases, and the junction held 4 bases outside the gene matches. Germline loops: CDR1 LGHNA, CDR2 YNFKEQ.

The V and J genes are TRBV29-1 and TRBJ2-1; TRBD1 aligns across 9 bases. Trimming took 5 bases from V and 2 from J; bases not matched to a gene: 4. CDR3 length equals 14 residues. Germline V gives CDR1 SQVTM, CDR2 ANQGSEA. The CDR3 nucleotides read TGCAGCGTTACCGGGACAGGGACCTACAATGAGCAGTTCTTC. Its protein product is CSVTGTGTYNEQFF.

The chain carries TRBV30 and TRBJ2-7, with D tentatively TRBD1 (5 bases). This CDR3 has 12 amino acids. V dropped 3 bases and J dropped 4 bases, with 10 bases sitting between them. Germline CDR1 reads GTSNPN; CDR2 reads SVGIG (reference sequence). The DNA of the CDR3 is TGTGCCTGGAGGGGGCAAGGTTACGAGCAGTACTTC. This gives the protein CAWRGQGYEQYF.

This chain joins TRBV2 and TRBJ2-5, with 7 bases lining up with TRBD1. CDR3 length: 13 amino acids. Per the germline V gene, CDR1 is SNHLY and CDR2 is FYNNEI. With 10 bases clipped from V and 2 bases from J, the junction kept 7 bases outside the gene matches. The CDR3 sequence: CATDRDRQETQYF. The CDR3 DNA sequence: TGTGCCACGGACCGGGACAGACAAGAGACCCAGTACTTC.

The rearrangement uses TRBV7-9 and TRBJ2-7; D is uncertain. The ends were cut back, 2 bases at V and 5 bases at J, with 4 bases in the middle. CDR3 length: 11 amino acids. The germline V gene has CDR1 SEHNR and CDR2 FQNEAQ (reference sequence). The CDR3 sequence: CASSLMDEQYF. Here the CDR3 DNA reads TGTGCCAGCAGCTTAATGGACGAGCAGTACTTC.

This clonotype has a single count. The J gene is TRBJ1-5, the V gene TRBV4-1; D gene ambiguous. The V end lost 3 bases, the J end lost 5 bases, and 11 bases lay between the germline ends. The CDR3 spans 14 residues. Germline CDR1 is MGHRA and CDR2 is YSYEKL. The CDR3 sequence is CASSQTSPHQPQHF. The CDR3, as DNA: TGCGCCAGCAGCCAGACAAGTCCCCATCAGCCCCAGCATTTT.

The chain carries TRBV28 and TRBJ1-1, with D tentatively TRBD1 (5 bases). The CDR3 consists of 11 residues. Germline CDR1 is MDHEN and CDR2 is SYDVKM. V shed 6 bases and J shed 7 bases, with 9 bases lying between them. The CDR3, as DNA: TGTGCCAGCAGCCGGGGACGTGAAGCTTTCTTT. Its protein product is CASSRGREAFF.

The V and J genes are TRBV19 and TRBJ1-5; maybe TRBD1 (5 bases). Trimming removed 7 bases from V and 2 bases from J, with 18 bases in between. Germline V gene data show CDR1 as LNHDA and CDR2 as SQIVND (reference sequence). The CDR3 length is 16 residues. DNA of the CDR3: TGTGCCAGTATGGGGGAGAATCTTATGCGCAATCAGCCCCAGCATTTT. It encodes CASMGENLMRNQPQHF.

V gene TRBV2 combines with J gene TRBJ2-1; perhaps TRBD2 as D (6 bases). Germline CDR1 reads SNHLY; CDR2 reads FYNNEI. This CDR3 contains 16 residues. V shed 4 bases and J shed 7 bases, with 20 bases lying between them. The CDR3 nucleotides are TGTGCCAGCAGTGGCGGGATGGGTGAGAATAGGAATGAGCAGTTCTTC. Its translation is CASSGGMGENRNEQFF. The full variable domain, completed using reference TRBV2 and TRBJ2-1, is EPEVTQTPSHQVTQMGQEVILRCVPISNHLYFYWYRQILGQKVEFLVSFYNNEISEKSEIFDDQFSVERPDGSNFTLKIRSTKLEDSAMYFCASSGGMGENRNEQFFGPGTRLTVL.

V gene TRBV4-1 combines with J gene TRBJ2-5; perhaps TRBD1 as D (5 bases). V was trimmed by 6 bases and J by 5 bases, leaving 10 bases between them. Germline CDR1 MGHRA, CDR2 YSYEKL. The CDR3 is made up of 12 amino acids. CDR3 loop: CASRNSGETQYF. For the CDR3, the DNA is TGCGCCAGCAGAAACTCAGGGGAGACCCAGTACTTC.

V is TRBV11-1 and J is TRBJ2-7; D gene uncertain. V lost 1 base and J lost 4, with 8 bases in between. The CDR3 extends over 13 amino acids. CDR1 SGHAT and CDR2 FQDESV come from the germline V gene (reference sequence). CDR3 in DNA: TGTGCCAGCAGCTTAGATGTCGTATACGAGCAGTACTTC. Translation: CASSLDVVYEQYF.